This TCR beta chain comes out of a study of cytomegalovirus exposure and HLA in healthy donors. Findings and caveats of the study: Among immune exposure information, only CMV serostatus was available.

Turning to this clone: Its antigen is as yet unknown.

Primers: 60 Vbeta forward and 13 Jbeta reverse. The protocol was immunoSEQ multiplex PCR, while the TCRdb copy is restricted to in-frame clones and leaves out a portion. The sample includes 85,000 to 120,000 clones, more than 60% of them seen just once. With 1 base removed from V and 5 bases from J, the gap between germline ends came to 18 bases. The CDR3 is made up of 16 amino acids. Germline values: CDR1 LGHNA, CDR2 YSLEER. This clonotype was obtained from a man aged 60 to 75 in good health and CMV-seronegative. The V and J genes are TRBV4-3 and TRBJ2-7; D perhaps matches TRBD2 (6 bases). Source material: PBMCs. CDR3 in DNA: TGCGCCAGCAGCCAAGCCCCCGGGACTCCGTTCGACGAGCAGTACTTC. Translating it yields CASSQAPGTPFDEQYF.